The clone carrying this T cell receptor beta chain has at least ten counts. No antigen is known for it. Using its own MiXCR run on the 5' RACE reads, TCRdb lists one record per CDR3 protein. This sample has approximately 630,000 distinct CDR3 sequences, with 7.1% found just once. These data are taken from a study of identical twins. Whole-study results and caveats: Less excess twin sharing appeared in beta out-of-frame sequences.

The CDR3 extends over 14 amino acids. Germline lookup yields CDR1 SQVTM and CDR2 ANQGSEA. V gave up 0 bases and J gave up 3 bases, with 9 bases separating them. These data also featured in a second study, about yellow fever vaccine responses in identical twins. That source adds: Vaccine-induced T cell responses in twins were reportedly observed to appear partly convergent, partly personalized.

The origin of this receptor is a woman aged 18-35 years in good health. The rearrangement joins TRBV29-1 to TRBJ2-1, with D hard to call. Specimen: PBMCs. The CDR3 spells CSVEETEIYNEQFF. CDR3 nucleotides: TGCAGCGTTGAAGAAACAGAAATCTACAATGAGCAGTTCTTC.